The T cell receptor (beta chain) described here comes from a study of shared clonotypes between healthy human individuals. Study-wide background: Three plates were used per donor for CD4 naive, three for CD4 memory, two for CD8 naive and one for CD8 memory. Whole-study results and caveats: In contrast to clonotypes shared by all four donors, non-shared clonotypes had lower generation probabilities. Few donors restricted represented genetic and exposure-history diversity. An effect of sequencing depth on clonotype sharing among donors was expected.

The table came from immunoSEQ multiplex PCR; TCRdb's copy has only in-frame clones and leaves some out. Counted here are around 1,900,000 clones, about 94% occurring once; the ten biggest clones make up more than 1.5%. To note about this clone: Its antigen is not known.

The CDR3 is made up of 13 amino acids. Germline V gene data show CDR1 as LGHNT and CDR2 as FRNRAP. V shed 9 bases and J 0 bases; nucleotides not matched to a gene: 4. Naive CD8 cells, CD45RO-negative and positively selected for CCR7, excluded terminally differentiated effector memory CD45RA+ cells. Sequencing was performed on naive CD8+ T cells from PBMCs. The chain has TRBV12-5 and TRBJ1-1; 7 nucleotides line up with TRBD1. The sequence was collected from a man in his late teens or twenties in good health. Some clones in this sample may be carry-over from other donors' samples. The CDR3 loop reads CASEGAVNTEAFF. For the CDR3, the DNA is TGTGCTAGCGAGGGGGCTGTGAACACTGAAGCTTTCTTT.